This TCR beta chain was sequenced during a study of vaccination and CD4 T cells after COVID-19. Overall study: Post-COVID specimens were obtained a median 101 days after diagnosis (range 35 to 161).

TCRdb reprocessed the PCR reads via MiXCR and lists one record per CDR3 protein. The data hold about 20,000 distinct CDR3 sequences, with around 58% observed a single time. A word on this clonotype: Its specificity is not known.

Germline V gene sequence: CDR1 DFQATT, CDR2 SNEGSKA (reference sequence). The CDR3 spans 13 residues. Trimming took off 0 bases at V and 5 bases at J, with 11 bases between the two ends. Overall study results and limits: The median SARS-CoV-2-reactive clonotype number increased from around 19 to 38, without statistical significance.

The rearrangement uses TRBV20-1 and TRBJ2-7, with D unresolved. This sample comprised CD4+ T cells from blood, obtained before SARS-CoV-2 vaccination. The sequence derives from a human donor who had recovered from COVID-19. CDR3 DNA: TGCAGTGCTAGAGATTGGGCGAGCGACGAGCAGTACTTC. It specifies CSARDWASDEQYF.